This is a list of T cell receptor beta chains from one sample in a study of PD-1 blockade in classical Hodgkin lymphoma. Clones were sequenced by immunoSEQ multiplex PCR, and TCRdb holds only the in-frame ones, with some missing. Among tens of thousands of clones listed, approximately 78% were seen once. The sample consisted of peripheral blood mononuclear cells (PBMCs), taken before the fourth cycle of nivolumab. The origin of the receptors is a human donor with classical Hodgkin lymphoma. The CDR3 runs from the conserved cysteine through the conserved F or W. The order of the fields is J gene, clone size, D gene, V gene, CDR3 DNA, CDR3 protein. D genes are given only for firm matches. Not all rows give a size; the values are once, few, many and, for expanded clones, a class.

TRBJ2-1 - TRBD2 TRBV6-1 TGTGCCAGCAGGACTAGCGGGGGTGAGCAGTTCTTC CASRTSGGEQFF
TRBJ1-2 - - TRBV6-6 TGTGCCAGCAGTTACGGACAGCTTGGAGACTATGGCTACACCTTC CASSYGQLGDYGYTF
TRBJ1-2 few - TRBV5-1 TGCGCCAGCAGCTTGGGGCATGGCTTGTCATATGGCTACACCTTC CASSLGHGLSYGYTF
TRBJ2-1 - TRBD1 TRBV5-4 TGTGCCAGCAGCTCGGGGGACAGGGTGGGAAACAATGAGCAGTTCTTC CASSSGDRVGNNEQFF
TRBJ2-5 - - TRBV10-2 TGCGCCAGCAGTGAGCCTAAGGGGCCAGGTGGGGAGACCCAGTACTTC CASSEPKGPGGETQYF
TRBJ2-1 once - TRBV11-2 TGTGCCAGCAGCTTATCTCGGTGGAGGGGGCTAGATGAGCAGTTCTTC CASSLSRWRGLDEQFF
TRBJ2-3 - TRBD2 TRBV7-8 TGTGCCAGCAGCGGGGGATGGATAGCGGGGGATACGCAGTATTTT CASSGGWIAGDTQYF
TRBJ1-2 - - TRBV7-3 TGTGCCAGCAGCTTAACAAGTGGGAGTGACTATGGCTACACCTTC CASSLTSGSDYGYTF
TRBJ1-1 once - TRBV19 TGTGCCAGTAGTATCATGGGGGCCAACACTGAAGCTTTCTTT CASSIMGANTEAFF
TRBJ2-7 - TRBD2 TRBV9 TGTGCCAGCAGCGTAGGGACTAGCGGCTACGAGCAGTACTTC CASSVGTSGYEQYF
TRBJ2-7 - - TRBV19 TGTGCCAGTAGTATGGCGACAGGCCGGGACGAGCAGTACTTC CASSMATGRDEQYF
TRBJ2-5 - - TRBV29-1 TGCAGCGTACGGGACGGCCAAGAGACCCAGTACTTC CSVRDGQETQYF
TRBJ2-7 once - TRBV7-3 TGTGCCAGCAGCTCACAGACAGGATCCGAGCAGTACTTC CASSSQTGSEQYF
TRBJ2-5 - TRBD2 TRBV19 TGTGCCAGTAGTACCGACACCGGACTAGCGGAGACCCAGTACTTC CASSTDTGLAETQYF
TRBJ1-2 - TRBD1 TRBV19 TGTGCCAGTAGCACCGGGACAGGGGACTTTTATGGCTACACCTTC CASSTGTGDFYGYTF
TRBJ2-3 - - TRBV11-3 TGTGCCAGCAGCCCTCACTTAGGCACAGATACGCAGTATTTT CASSPHLGTDTQYF
TRBJ2-7 few - TRBV7-9 TGTGCCAGCAGCTCCAGGGACTACGAGCAGTACTTC CASSSRDYEQYF
TRBJ2-7 - - TRBV25-1 TGTGCCAGCAGGGACACAGGGATCGGCGACGAGCAGTACTTC CASRDTGIGDEQYF
TRBJ2-1 - TRBD2 TRBV5-1 TGCGCCAGCAGCTTGGATGCTAGCGGGAGCTCCTACAATGAGCAGTTCTTC CASSLDASGSSYNEQFF
TRBJ1-1 - - TRBV7-9 TGTGCCAGCAGCTTATTTGTCCCAACCACTGAAGCTTTCTTT CASSLFVPTTEAFF
TRBJ1-2 - - TRBV6-5 TGTGCCAGCACGAGACGGCCCCCTACCTATGGCTACACCTTC CASTRRPPTYGYTF
TRBJ1-1 few - TRBV5-1 TGCGCCAGCAGCTTGTTCGACAGCCTGAGGACTGAAGCTTTCTTT CASSLFDSLRTEAFF
TRBJ1-5 - - TRBV2 TGTGCCAGCAGTGAAGAGGGTGGCAATCAGCCCCAGCATTTT CASSEEGGNQPQHF
TRBJ2-4 - TRBD2 TRBV19 TGTGCCAGTAGTATGCGGACTAGCGGGGCGATAGCCAAAAACATTCAGTACTTC CASSMRTSGAIAKNIQYF
TRBJ2-1 - TRBD2 TRBV9 TGTGCCAGCAGCGAGAGCGGGGGCACTTACAATGAGCAGTTCTTC CASSESGGTYNEQFF
TRBJ1-5 - TRBD1 TRBV6-1 TGTGCCAGCAAGTCAGTCACAGGGGCCAATCAGCCCCAGCATTTT CASKSVTGANQPQHF
TRBJ1-2 few TRBD1 TRBV19 TGTGCCAGTAGTGACTCCGGGACAGGGGGCGTTGTCCGTGGCTACACCTTC CASSDSGTGGVVRGYTF
TRBJ2-3 - TRBD1 TRBV19 TGTGCCAGTAGTATAGGTTCGGACAGGGTGTCAGATACGCAGTATTTT CASSIGSDRVSDTQYF
TRBJ1-2 - - TRBV7-9 TGTGCCAGCAGCTTAGATGTAGAGGGCTACACCTTC CASSLDVEGYTF
TRBJ2-3 - TRBD2 TRBV5-1 TGCGCCAGCAGCTGGGTGACTAGCGGGGGTATAGATACGCAGTATTTT CASSWVTSGGIDTQYF
TRBJ1-3 - - TRBV7-8 TGTGCCAGCAGCTCTTTTGGAAACACCATATATTTT CASSSFGNTIYF
TRBJ1-1 few - TRBV29-1 TGCAGCGGTGGCCGGACGGCTTTGAACACTGAAGCTTTCTTT CSGGRTALNTEAFF
TRBJ1-1 - - TRBV6-6 TGTGCCAGCAGTTACTCGTACGGAGACACTGAAGCTTTCTTT CASSYSYGDTEAFF
TRBJ1-2 - - TRBV28 TGTGCCAGCAGTTCCCCACACAGGGACTATGGCTACACCTTC CASSSPHRDYGYTF
TRBJ1-5 - - TRBV7-9 TGTGCCAGCAGCTCGGAGGTCGTTGGAAATCAGCCCCAGCATTTT CASSSEVVGNQPQHF
TRBJ1-6 - TRBD1 TRBV5-1 TGCGCCAGCAGCACAGGGACAGCGGGAAATTCACCCCTCCACTTT CASSTGTAGNSPLHF
TRBJ2-5 - TRBD1 TRBV29-1 TGCAGCGTGATGGGACAGCTAAGCCAAGAGACCCAGTACTTC CSVMGQLSQETQYF
TRBJ1-2 - - TRBV5-5 TGTGCCAGCAGCTTACAGGGTGAGGGCTATGGCTACACCTTC CASSLQGEGYGYTF
TRBJ2-5 - - TRBV6-5 TGTGCCAGCAAGGAAAACCAAGAGACCCAGTACTTC CASKENQETQYF
TRBJ2-3 - - TRBV4-3 TGCGCCAGCAGCCAAGCGACTAGCACAGATACGCAGTATTTT CASSQATSTDTQYF
TRBJ2-2 - - TRBV5-1 TGCGCCAGCAGCATGGGAGCTAGTGGGGAGCTGTTTTTT CASSMGASGELFF
TRBJ2-5 - - TRBV11-2 TGTGCCAGCAGCTTAGCAGGGACCCAAGAGACCCAGTACTTC CASSLAGTQETQYF
TRBJ1-2 few - TRBV7-9 TGTGCCAGTATTGAAGGAACTACCTATGGCTACACCTTC CASIEGTTYGYTF
TRBJ2-1 once TRBD2 TRBV7-2 TGTGCCAGCAGCCCCACTAGCGGGGGGGCCGGTGAGCAGTTCTTC CASSPTSGGAGEQFF
TRBJ1-6 - - TRBV2 TGTGCCAGCAGTGAAGCCGGGCAGGGAAATAATTCACCCCTCCACTTT CASSEAGQGNNSPLHF
TRBJ2-3 - TRBD2 TRBV7-2 TGTGCCAGCAGCCTCATAGCGGGGGAGTATTATACGCAGTATTTT CASSLIAGEYYTQYF
TRBJ2-1 - - TRBV27 TGTGCCAGCAGTCCCCCGGGACATTACTACAATGAGCAGTTCTTC CASSPPGHYYNEQFF
TRBJ1-5 - - TRBV28 TGTGCCAGCAGACCCGGGCCTTTCAGCAATCAGCCCCAGCATTTT CASRPGPFSNQPQHF
TRBJ1-3 few - TRBV30 TGTGCCTGGAGCCAACTTTCAGCTCCTGGAAACACCATATATTTT CAWSQLSAPGNTIYF
TRBJ1-1 - TRBD1 TRBV19 TGTGCCAGTAGTTTCTCCAGGGGGGGGAACACTGAAGCTTTCTTT CASSFSRGGNTEAFF